The clone carrying this TCR beta chain occurred a few times. V gave up 2 bases and J gave up 7 bases, with 9 bases separating them. Germline loops: CDR1 DFQATT, CDR2 SNEGSKA (reference sequence). The CDR3 spans 12 residues. The data were taken from a study of blood T cells in healthy people across ages. The authors ran a second PCR of roughly 6 to 11 cycles using a sample-barcoded 5' primer and a J-beta primer mix. TCRdb redid the calling of the 5' RACE reads with MiXCR, one entry per CDR3 protein. This sample has 790,000 or so distinct CDR3 sequences, with about 46% found just once. Sequencing was performed on blood. This chain uses TRBV20-1 with TRBJ1-5; D ambiguous. The receptor's source is a man at least 80 years old in good health. The chain's CDR3 is CSARSIGQPQHF. The CDR3 coding sequence is TGCAGTGCTAGAAGTATCGGACAGCCCCAGCATTTT.